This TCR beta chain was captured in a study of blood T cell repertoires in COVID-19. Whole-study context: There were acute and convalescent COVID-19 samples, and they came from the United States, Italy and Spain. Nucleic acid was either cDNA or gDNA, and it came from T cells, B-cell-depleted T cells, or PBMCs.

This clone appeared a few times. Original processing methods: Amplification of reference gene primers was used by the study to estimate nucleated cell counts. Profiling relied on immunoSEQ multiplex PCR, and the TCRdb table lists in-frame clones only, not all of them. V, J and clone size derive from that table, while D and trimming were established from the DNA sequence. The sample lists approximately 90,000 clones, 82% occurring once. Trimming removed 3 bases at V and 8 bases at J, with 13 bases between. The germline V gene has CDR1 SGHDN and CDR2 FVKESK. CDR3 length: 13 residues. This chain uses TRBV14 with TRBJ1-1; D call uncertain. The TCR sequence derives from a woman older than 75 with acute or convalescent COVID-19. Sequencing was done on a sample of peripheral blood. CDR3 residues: CASSQEWRREAFF. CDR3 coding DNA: TGTGCCAGCAGCCAGGAGTGGCGGAGGGAAGCTTTCTTT.